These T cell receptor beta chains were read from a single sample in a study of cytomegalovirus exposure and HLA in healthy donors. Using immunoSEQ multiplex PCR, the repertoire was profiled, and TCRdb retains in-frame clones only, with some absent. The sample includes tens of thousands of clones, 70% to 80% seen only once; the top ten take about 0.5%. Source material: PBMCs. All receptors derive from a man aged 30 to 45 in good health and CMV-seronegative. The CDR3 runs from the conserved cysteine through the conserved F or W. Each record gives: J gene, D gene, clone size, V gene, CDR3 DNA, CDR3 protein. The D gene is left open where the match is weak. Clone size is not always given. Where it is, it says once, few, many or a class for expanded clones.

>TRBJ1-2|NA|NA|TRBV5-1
TGCGCCAGCAGCTTGGGGTTTTTACGCGAACTCTCAACCCGTGGCTACACCTTC
CASSLGFLRELSTRGYTF
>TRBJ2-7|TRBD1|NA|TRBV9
TGTGCCAGCAGCCCAGGTTCAGGGGGCGAGTACGAGCAGTACTTC
CASSPGSGGEYEQYF
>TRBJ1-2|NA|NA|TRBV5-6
TGTGCCAGCAGCGGGGGGGGGCTAAGGTATGGCTACACCTTC
CASSGGGLRYGYTF
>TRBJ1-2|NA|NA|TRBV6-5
TGTGCCAGCAGTTACTCGTCTGGGGAGGACTATGGCTACACCTTC
CASSYSSGEDYGYTF
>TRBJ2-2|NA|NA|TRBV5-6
TGTGCCAGCAGCTTGGGACAAACGAACACCGGGGAGCTGTTTTTT
CASSLGQTNTGELFF
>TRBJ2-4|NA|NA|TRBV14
TGTGCCAGCAGCCAACAGTTAGCCAAAAACATTCAGTACTTC
CASSQQLAKNIQYF
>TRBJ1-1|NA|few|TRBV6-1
TGTGCCAGCAGTGACGAGGGGGGGTCGGCCGAAGCTTTCTTT
CASSDEGGSAEAFF
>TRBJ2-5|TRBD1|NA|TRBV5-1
TGCGCCAGCAGCACCCGGCAGGGGGCGGGGGAGACCCAGTACTTC
CASSTRQGAGETQYF
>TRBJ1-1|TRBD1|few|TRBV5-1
TGCGCCAGCAGCGGCGGGACAGGGTACACTGAAGCTTTCTTT
CASSGGTGYTEAFF
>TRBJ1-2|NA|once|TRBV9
TGTGCCAGCACCATCTCCCAGGGGCCGTACTATGGCTACACCTTC
CASTISQGPYYGYTF
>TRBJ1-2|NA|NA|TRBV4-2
TGTGCCAGCAGCCAAGTTTCCGGGGGGCGGCAGGATGGCTACACCTTC
CASSQVSGGRQDGYTF
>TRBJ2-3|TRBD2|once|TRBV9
TGTGCCAGCAGCGTAGTCCCTAGCGGGGAGCGAGGAGGTACGCAGTATTTT
CASSVVPSGERGGTQYF
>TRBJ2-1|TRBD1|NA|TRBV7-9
TGTGCCAGCAGCTTCGGGACAGTCAATGAGCAGTTCTTC
CASSFGTVNEQFF
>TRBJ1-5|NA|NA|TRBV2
TGTGCCAGCCACAGGGAAGTGAAACAGCCCCAGCATTTT
CASHREVKQPQHF
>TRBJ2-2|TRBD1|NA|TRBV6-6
TGTGCCATCCAAAAGGGACAGGGGAACACCGGGGAGCTGTTTTTT
CAIQKGQGNTGELFF
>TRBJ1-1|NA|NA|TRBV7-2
TGTGCCAGCAGACTAGGGGTGGGGGGTAAGTTGAACACTGAAGCTTTCTTT
CASRLGVGGKLNTEAFF
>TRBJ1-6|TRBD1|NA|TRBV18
TGTGCCAGCTCACCACTTACCGGGACAGAGAATTCACCCCTCCACTTT
CASSPLTGTENSPLHF
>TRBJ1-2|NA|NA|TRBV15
TGTGCCACCAGCAGAGGGGGCTCAGACTATGGCTACACCTTC
CATSRGGSDYGYTF
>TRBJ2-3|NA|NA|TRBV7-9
TGTGCCAGCAGCTGCGACATTAGCACAGATACGCAGTATTTT
CASSCDISTDTQYF
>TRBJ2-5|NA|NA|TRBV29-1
TGCAGCGTTGCTACAGACCAAGAGACCCAGTACTTC
CSVATDQETQYF
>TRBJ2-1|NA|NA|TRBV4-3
TGCGCCAGCAGCCCCTCCGGGGGATGGAATGAGCAGTTCTTC
CASSPSGGWNEQFF
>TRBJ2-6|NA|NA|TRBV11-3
TGTGCCAGCAGCCCTGCTGGCGGGGCCAACGTCCTGACTTTC
CASSPAGGANVLTF
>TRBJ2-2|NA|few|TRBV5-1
TGCGCCAGCACCGGTCCGGGGGTGAACACCGGGGAGCTGTTTTTT
CASTGPGVNTGELFF
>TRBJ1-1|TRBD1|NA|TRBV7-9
TGTGCCAGCAGCTCCAGGGGGTCGAACACTGAAGCTTTCTTT
CASSSRGSNTEAFF
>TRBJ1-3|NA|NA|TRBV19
TGTGCCAGTAGTGTGCAGGGATTCTCTGGAAACACCATATATTTT
CASSVQGFSGNTIYF
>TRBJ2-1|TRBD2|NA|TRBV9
TGTGCCAGCAGCCTCAAATTCAGCGGGAGTTCCTACAATGAGCAGTTCTTC
CASSLKFSGSSYNEQFF
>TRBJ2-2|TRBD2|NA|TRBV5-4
TGTGCCAGCAGCTCGGGACTAGCGGGGGGGACCGGGGAGCTGTTTTTT
CASSSGLAGGTGELFF